This T cell receptor beta chain was found in a study of cytomegalovirus exposure and HLA in healthy donors. The study, taken as a whole, reports: Across all donors, roughly uniform sequencing depth was an assumption of the presence/absence analyses.

This clone was detected once. The antigen is undetermined. The J segment lost 0 bases and the V segment lost 6 bases, leaving 5 bases of the junction unmatched. There are 14 residues in the CDR3. Germline loops: CDR1 MNHEY, CDR2 SVGAGI. Primers for the PCR totalled 60 Vbeta and 13 Jbeta. Data came from immunoSEQ multiplex PCR; TCRdb stores just in-frame clones and leaves some out. The table has more than 95,000 clones, about 75% seen once; the top ten hold roughly 5%. The chain carries TRBV6-5 and TRBJ2-7; 7 bases match TRBD1. This clonotype was obtained from a man aged 55 to 70 in good health and CMV-seropositive. Sequenced sample: PBMCs. CDR3 loop: CASSLGQFSYEQYF. As DNA, the CDR3 is TGTGCCAGCAGCCTGGGACAGTTCTCCTACGAGCAGTACTTC.